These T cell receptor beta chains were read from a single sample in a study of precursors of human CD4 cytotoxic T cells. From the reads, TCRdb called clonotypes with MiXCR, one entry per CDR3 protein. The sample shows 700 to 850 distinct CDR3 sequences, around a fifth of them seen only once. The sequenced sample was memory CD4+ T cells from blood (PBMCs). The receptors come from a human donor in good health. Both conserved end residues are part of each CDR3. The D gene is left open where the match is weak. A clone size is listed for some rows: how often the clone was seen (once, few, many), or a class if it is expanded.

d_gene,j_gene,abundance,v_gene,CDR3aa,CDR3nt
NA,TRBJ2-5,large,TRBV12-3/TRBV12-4,CASSSNRFSETQYF,TGTGCCAGCAGTTCAAACAGGTTTTCGGAGACCCAGTACTTC
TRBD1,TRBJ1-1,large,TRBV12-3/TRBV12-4,CASSRQGAGTEAFF,TGTGCCAGCAGTCGACAGGGGGCGGGAACTGAAGCTTTCTTT
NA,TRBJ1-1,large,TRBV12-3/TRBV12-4,CASRPGGGVRTEAFF,TGTGCCAGCAGGCCCGGTGGAGGGGTTCGCACTGAAGCTTTCTTT
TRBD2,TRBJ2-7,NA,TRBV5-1,CASSPLAGGSYEQYF,TGCGCCAGCAGCCCGTTAGCGGGAGGTTCTTACGAGCAGTACTTC
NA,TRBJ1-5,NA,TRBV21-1,CASSPRDSSNQPQHF,TGTGCCAGCAGCCCCCGGGACAGTAGCAATCAGCCCCAGCATTTT
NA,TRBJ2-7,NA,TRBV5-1,CASSEEYEQYF,TGCGCCAGCAGCGAGGAGTACGAGCAGTACTTC
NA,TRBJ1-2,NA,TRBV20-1,CSAREISVYTF,TGCAGTGCTAGAGAGATATCGGTCTACACCTTC
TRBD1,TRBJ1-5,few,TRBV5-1,CASSLGTGSNQPQHF,TGCGCCAGCAGCTTGGGGACAGGGAGCAATCAGCCCCAGCATTTT
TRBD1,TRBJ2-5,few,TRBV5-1,CASSQGARETQYF,TGCGCCAGCAGTCAGGGGGCACGAGAGACCCAGTACTTC
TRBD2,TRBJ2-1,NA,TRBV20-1,CSASGGGYNEQFF,TGCAGTGCTAGCGGCGGGGGGTACAATGAGCAGTTCTTC
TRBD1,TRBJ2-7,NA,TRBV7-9,CASSARQGKDEQYF,TGTGCCAGCAGCGCCCGACAGGGGAAGGACGAGCAGTACTTC
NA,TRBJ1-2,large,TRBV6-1,CASSELQSVEYGYTF,TGTGCCAGCAGTGAACTTCAGTCTGTGGAGTATGGCTACACCTTC
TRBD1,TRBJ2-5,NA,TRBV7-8,CASSLRDSPGKAETQYF,TGTGCCAGCAGCTTAAGGGACAGTCCGGGGAAAGCGGAGACCCAGTACTTC
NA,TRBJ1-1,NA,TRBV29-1,CSVIGTEAFF,TGCAGCGTTATCGGGACGGAAGCTTTCTTT
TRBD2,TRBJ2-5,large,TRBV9,CASSVSGRQDQETQYF,TGTGCCAGCAGCGTATCCGGGAGGCAGGACCAAGAGACCCAGTACTTC
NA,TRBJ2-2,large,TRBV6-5,CASTMNTGELFF,TGTGCCAGCACAATGAACACCGGGGAGCTGTTTTTT
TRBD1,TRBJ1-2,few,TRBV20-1,CSAGQGANYGYTF,TGCAGTGCGGGACAGGGGGCAAACTATGGCTACACCTTC
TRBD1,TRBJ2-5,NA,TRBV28,CASSVGTEKTQYF,TGTGCCAGCAGTGTCGGGACAGAAAAGACCCAGTACTTC
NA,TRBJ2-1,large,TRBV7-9,CASSRDWGNEQFF,TGTGCCAGCAGCCGCGACTGGGGCAATGAGCAGTTCTTC
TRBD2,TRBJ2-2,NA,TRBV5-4,CASSLGAGVGTGELFF,TGTGCCAGCAGCTTGGGAGCGGGGGTCGGAACCGGGGAGCTGTTTTTT
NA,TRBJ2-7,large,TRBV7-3,CASSLGGTYSEQYF,TGTGCCAGCAGCTTAGGTGGCACTTACTCCGAGCAGTACTTC
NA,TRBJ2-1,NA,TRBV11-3,CASSTGSWGSNNEQFF,TGTGCCAGCAGCACAGGTAGTTGGGGGAGTAACAATGAGCAGTTCTTC
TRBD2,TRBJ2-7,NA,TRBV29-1,CSVVALAEHYEQYF,TGCAGCGTTGTCGCGCTAGCGGAGCACTACGAGCAGTACTTC
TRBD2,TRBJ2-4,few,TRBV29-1,CSVEGNAGGLAKNIQYF,TGCAGCGTTGAAGGGAATGCGGGAGGTCTAGCCAAAAACATTCAGTACTTC
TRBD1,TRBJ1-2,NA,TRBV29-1,CSVQGQGAAGYTF,TGCAGCGTCCAAGGACAGGGGGCGGCTGGCTACACCTTC
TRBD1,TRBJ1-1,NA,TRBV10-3,CAISERGQGARGNTEAFF,TGTGCCATCAGTGAGAGGGGACAGGGGGCGCGTGGGAACACTGAAGCTTTCTTT
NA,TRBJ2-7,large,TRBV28,CASSPPTRTYEQYF,TGTGCCAGCAGTCCCCCGACGAGGACCTACGAGCAGTACTTC
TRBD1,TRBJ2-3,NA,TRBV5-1,CASSFQQGAANTQYF,TGCGCCAGCAGCTTCCAGCAGGGGGCCGCAAATACGCAGTATTTT
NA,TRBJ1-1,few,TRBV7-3,CASSLTRNTEAFF,TGTGCCAGCAGCTTAACTCGGAACACTGAAGCTTTCTTT
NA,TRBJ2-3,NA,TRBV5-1,CASKVETHSTDTQYF,TGCGCCAGCAAGGTTGAAACGCATAGCACAGATACGCAGTATTTT
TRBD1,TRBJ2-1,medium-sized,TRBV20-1,CSARGTGGHEQFF,TGCAGTGCTAGAGGAACAGGGGGTCATGAGCAGTTCTTC
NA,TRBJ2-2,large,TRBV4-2,CASSQGVGPGTGELFF,TGTGCCAGCAGCCAAGGTGTAGGGCCGGGCACCGGGGAGCTGTTTTTT
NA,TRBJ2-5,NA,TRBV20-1,CSARVLPPVNQETQYF,TGCAGTGCTAGAGTTCTCCCGCCTGTTAACCAAGAGACCCAGTACTTC
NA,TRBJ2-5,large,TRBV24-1,CATSDPALGTQYF,TGTGCCACCAGTGATCCGGCATTGGGGACCCAGTACTTC
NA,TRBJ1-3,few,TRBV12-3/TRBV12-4,CASSFLGGNTIYF,TGTGCCAGCAGTTTCCTGGGGGGAAACACCATATATTTT
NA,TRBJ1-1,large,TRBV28,CASMAGLGDTEAFF,TGTGCCAGCATGGCCGGGCTAGGCGACACTGAAGCTTTCTTT
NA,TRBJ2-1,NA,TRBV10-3,CAISEVASMYNEQFF,TGTGCCATCAGCGAAGTAGCCTCAATGTACAATGAGCAGTTCTTC
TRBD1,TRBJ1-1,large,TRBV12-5,CASGRLTGMEEAFF,TGTGCTAGTGGCCGATTGACAGGGATGGAGGAAGCTTTCTTT
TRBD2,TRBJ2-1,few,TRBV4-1,CASSLAGGNYNEQFF,TGCGCCAGCAGCCTAGCGGGAGGTAACTACAATGAGCAGTTCTTC
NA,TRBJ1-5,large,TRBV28,CASSFEQPQHF,TGTGCCAGCAGTTTCGAACAGCCCCAGCATTTT